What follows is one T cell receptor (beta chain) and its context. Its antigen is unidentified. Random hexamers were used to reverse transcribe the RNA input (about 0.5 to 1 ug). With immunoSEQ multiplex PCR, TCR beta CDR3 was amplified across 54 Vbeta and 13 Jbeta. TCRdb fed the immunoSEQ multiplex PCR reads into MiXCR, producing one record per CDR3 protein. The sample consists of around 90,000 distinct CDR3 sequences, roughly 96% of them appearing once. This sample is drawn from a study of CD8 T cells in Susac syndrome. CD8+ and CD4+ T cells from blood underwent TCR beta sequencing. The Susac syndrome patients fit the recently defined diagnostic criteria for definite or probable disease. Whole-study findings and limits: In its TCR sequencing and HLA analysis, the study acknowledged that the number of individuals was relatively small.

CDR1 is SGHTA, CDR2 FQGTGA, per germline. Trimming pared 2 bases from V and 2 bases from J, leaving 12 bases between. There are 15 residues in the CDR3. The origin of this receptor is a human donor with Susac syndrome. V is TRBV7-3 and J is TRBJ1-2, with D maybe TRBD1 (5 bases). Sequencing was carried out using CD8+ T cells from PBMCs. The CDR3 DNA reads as TGTGCCAGCAGCTTAGGTTCAGGGTCGAACTATGGCTACACCTTC. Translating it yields CASSLGSGSNYGYTF.